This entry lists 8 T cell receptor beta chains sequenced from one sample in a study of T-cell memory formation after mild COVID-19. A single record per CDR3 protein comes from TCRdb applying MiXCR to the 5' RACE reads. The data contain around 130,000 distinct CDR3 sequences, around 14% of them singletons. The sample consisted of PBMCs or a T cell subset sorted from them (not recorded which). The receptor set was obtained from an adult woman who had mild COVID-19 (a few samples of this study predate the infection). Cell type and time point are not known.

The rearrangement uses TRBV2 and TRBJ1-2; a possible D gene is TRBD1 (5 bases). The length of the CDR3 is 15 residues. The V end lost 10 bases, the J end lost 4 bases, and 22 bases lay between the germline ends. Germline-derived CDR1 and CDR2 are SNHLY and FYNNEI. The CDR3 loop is CATQRQWSSVYGYTF. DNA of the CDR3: TGTGCCACCCAACGACAGTGGTCCTCGGTCTATGGCTACACCTTC.

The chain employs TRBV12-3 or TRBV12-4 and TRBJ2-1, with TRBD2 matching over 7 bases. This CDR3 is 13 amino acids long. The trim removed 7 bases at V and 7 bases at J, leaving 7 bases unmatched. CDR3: CASTPGGGNEQFF. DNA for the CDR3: TGTGCCAGCACCCCGGGCGGGGGAAATGAGCAGTTCTTC.

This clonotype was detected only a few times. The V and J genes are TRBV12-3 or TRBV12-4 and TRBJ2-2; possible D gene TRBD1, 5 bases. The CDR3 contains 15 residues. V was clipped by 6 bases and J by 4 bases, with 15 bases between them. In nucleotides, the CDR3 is TGTGCCAGCAGCATCCGCAGGGAAATCACCGGGGAGCTGTTTTTT. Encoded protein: CASSIRREITGELFF.

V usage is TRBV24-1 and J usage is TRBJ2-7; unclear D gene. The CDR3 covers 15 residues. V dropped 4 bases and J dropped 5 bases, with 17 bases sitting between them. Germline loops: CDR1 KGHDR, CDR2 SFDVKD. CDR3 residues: CATSDSAWPEHEQYF. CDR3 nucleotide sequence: TGTGCCACCAGTGACTCTGCCTGGCCGGAGCACGAGCAGTACTTC.

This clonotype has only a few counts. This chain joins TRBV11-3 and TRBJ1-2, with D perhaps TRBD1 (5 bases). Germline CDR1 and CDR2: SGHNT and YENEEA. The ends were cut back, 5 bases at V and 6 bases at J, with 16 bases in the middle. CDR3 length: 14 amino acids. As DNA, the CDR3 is TGTGCCAGCAGCCCCCGGGGGTTCCGGAATGGCTACACCTTC. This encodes CASSPRGFRNGYTF.

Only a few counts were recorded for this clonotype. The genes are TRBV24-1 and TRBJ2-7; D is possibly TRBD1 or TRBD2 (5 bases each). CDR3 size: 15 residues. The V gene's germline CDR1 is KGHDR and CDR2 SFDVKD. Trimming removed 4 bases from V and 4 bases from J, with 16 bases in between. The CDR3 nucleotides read TGTGCCACCAGTGACCCCCGGGACGTGGAGTACGAGCAGTACTTC. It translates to CATSDPRDVEYEQYF.

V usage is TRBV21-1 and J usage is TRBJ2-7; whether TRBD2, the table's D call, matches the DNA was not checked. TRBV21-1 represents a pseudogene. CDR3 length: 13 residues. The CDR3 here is CDPKTRPSHEQYF. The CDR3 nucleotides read TGCGACCCGAAGACTAGACCCAGCCACGAGCAGTACTTC.

The chain's CDR3 is CASKWLPTSTDTQYF. The CDR3 bases are TGTGCCAGCAAGTGGTTGCCCACTAGCACAGATACGCAGTATTTT. This chain uses TRBV6-5 with TRBJ2-3; D ambiguous. Germline lookup yields CDR1 MNHEY and CDR2 SVGAGI. The V end was cut by 7 bases, the J end by 0 bases, with 14 bases between. The CDR3 extends over 15 amino acids.